Described below is a single T cell receptor (beta chain) sequence and its context. Its antigen remains unidentified. A read error may produce the germline difference seen at one junction end. These data belong to a study of radiotherapy plus CTLA-4 blockade in lung cancer. Study summary: Objective responses emerged in around 18% of patients, and roughly 30% attained disease control.

Study conclusions and caveats: Some TCR clones had been derived from tumors. These clones expanded in peripheral blood after radiotherapy plus ipilimumab.

Sequencing was performed with immunoSEQ multiplex PCR; in TCRdb, only in-frame clones are kept and a portion is missing. The sample holds tens of thousands of clones, 87% seen once. Per the germline V gene, CDR1 is SSHAT and CDR2 is FNYEAQ (reference sequence). This CDR3 has 15 residues. This chain uses TRBV7-7 with TRBJ2-5, with D perhaps TRBD1 (6 bases). Material: peripheral blood, obtained from a patient treated with radiotherapy plus ipilimumab. The TCR was taken from a human donor with non-small cell lung cancer that progressed on radiotherapy plus ipilimumab. The CDR3 coding sequence is TGTGCTAGCAGCCCGACAGGTTTACTTCAAGAGACCCAGTACTTC. Translated: CASSPTGLLQETQYF.